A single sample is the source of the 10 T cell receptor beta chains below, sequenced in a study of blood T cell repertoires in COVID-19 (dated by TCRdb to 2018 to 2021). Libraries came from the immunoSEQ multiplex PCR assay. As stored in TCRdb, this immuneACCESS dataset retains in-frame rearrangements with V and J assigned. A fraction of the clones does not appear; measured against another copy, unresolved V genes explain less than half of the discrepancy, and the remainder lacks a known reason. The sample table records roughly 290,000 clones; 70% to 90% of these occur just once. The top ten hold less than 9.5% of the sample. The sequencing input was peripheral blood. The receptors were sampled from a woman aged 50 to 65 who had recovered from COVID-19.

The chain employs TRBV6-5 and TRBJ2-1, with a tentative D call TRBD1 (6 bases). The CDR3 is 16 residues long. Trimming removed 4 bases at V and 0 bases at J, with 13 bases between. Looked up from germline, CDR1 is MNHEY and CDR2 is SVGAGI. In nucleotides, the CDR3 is TGTGCCAGCAGTTCTTGGGACACCTTCTCCTACAATGAGCAGTTCTTC. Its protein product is CASSSWDTFSYNEQFF.

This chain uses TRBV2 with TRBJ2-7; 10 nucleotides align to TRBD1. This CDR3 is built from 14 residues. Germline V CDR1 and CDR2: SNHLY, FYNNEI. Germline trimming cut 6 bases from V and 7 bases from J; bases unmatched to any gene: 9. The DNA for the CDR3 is TGTGCCAGCAGAGAGACAGGGGGCGTCTTGGAGCAGTACTTC. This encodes CASRETGGVLEQYF.

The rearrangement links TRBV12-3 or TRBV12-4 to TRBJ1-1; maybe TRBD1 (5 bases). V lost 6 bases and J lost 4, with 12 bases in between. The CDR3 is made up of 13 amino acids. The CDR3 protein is CASRRDSFTEAFF. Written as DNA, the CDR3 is TGTGCCAGCAGGCGGGACTCCTTCACTGAAGCTTTCTTT.

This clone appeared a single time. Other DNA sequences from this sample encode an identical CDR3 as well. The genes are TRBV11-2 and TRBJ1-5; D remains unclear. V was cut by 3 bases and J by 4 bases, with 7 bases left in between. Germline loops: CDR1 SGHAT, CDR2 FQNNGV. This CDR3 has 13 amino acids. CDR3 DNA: TGTGCCAGCAGCTTGGCATCTAATCAGCCCCAGCATTTT. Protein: CASSLASNQPQHF.

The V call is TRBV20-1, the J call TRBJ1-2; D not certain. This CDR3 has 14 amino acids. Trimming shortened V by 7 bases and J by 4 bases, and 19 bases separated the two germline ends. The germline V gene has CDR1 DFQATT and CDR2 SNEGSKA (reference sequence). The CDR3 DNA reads TGCAGTGGTAGTGGGGTCGGGGATCCCTATGGCTACACCTTC. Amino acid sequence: CSGSGVGDPYGYTF.

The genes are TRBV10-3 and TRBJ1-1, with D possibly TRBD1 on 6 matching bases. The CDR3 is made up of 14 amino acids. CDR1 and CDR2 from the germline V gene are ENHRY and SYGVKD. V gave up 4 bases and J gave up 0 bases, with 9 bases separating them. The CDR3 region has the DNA TGTGCCATCAGTGTAGGGGACATGAACACTGAAGCTTTCTTT. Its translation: CAISVGDMNTEAFF.

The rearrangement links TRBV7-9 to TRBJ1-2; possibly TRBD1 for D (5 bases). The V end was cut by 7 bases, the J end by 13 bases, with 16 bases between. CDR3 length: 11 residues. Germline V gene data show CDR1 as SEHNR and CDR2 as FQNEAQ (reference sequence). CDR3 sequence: CASNFGTFSTF. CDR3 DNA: TGTGCCAGCAACTTTGGGACTTTTTCCACCTTC.

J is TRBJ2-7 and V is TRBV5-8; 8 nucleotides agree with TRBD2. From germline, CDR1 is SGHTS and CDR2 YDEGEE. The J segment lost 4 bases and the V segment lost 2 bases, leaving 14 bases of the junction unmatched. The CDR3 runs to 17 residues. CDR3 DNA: TGTGCCAGCAGCTTTCTAGGATCCGGGGGGGGAGTTTACGAGCAGTACTTC. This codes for CASSFLGSGGGVYEQYF.

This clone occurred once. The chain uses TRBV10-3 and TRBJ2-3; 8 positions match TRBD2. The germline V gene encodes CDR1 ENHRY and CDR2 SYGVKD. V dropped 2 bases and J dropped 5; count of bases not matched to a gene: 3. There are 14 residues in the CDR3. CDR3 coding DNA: TGTGCCATCAGTGAGCGGGGGGGGTTAGATACGCAGTATTTT. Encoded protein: CAISERGGLDTQYF.

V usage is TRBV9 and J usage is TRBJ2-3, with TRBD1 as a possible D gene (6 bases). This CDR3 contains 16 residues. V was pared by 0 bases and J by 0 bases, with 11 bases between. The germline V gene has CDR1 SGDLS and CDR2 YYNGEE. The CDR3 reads CASSVEAGVSTDTQYF. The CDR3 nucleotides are TGTGCCAGCAGCGTAGAGGCAGGGGTGAGCACAGATACGCAGTATTTT.